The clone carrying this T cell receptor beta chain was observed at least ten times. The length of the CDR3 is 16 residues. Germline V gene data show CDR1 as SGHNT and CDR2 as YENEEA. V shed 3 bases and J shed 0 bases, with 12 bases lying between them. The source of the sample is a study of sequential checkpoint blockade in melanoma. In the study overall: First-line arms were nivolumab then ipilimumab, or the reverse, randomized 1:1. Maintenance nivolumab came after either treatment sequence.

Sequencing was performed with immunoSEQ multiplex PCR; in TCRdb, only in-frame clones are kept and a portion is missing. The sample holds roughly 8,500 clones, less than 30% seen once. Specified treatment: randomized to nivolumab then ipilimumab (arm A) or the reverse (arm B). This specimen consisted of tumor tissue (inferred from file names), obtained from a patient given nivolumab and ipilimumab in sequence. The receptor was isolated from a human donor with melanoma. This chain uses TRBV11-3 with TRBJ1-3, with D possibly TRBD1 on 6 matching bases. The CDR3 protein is CASSLGRGASGNTIYF. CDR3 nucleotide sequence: TGTGCCAGCAGCTTGGGCAGGGGCGCCTCTGGAAACACCATATATTTT.